This TCR beta chain was recorded in a study of chemoradiotherapy in HPV16-positive cancers. TCRdb's table, derived via immunoSEQ multiplex PCR, lists solely in-frame clones and lacks some. The data hold about 4,800 clones, with 75% to 90% observed a single time. J lost 2 bases, V lost 1 base, and 13 bases had no gene match. CDR3 length equals 18 residues. CDR1 is MGHRA and CDR2 is YSYEKL in the germline V gene. The sample consisted of tumor tissue, taken from a patient who underwent chemoradiotherapy. The V gene is TRBV4-1, the J gene TRBJ1-2; the match to TRBD1 covers 7 bases. The source of this sequence is a human donor with HPV-associated anogenital cancer. The CDR3 here is CASSQAPSDRAENYGYTF. CDR3 in DNA: TGCGCCAGCAGCCAAGCCCCCTCTGACAGGGCGGAAAACTATGGCTACACCTTC.